What follows are 25 T cell receptor beta chains derived from one specimen sequenced in a study of blood T cells in healthy people across ages. The authors ran a second PCR of about 7 to 11 cycles using a sample-barcoded 5' primer and a J-beta primer mix. TCRdb reprocessed the 5' RACE reads via MiXCR and lists one record per CDR3 protein. The table shows over 1,500,000 distinct CDR3 sequences, with around 40% occurring only once. Material: blood. Source of these receptors: a human donor in good health.

This clonotype turned up a few times. The genes are TRBV20-1 and TRBJ2-5, with 7 bases that match TRBD2. CDR3 length equals 13 residues. Per germline, CDR1 DFQATT and CDR2 SNEGSKA (reference sequence). With 6 bases clipped from V and 2 bases from J, the junction kept 6 bases outside the gene matches. The CDR3 nucleotides read TGCAGTGCCCCGGGACTACCACAAGAGACCCAGTACTTC. Translation gives CSAPGLPQETQYF.

The chain carries TRBV20-1 and TRBJ2-4; the match to TRBD1 covers 9 bases. Germline CDR1 reads DFQATT; CDR2 reads SNEGSKA (reference sequence). The CDR3 is 13 residues long. Trimming took 6 bases from V and 9 from J; bases not matched to a gene: 9. This CDR3 reads CSADPTGGLIQYF. CDR3 coding DNA: TGCAGTGCGGACCCGACAGGGGGTCTCATTCAGTACTTC.

This clonotype has more than one count but fewer than ten. This chain uses TRBV4-3 with TRBJ2-7; D is perhaps TRBD2 (5 bases). The CDR3 spans 14 residues. V lost 0 bases and J 7 bases, leaving 13 bases between the germline ends. Germline CDR1 reads LGHNA; CDR2 reads YSLEER. CDR3 in amino acids: CASSQDYYTGEQYF. As DNA, the CDR3 is TGCGCCAGCAGCCAAGACTACTATACGGGGGAGCAGTACTTC.

This clonotype occurred a few times. The J gene is TRBJ1-2, the V gene TRBV5-1; unclear D gene. The CDR3 covers 12 residues. V lost 0 bases and J lost 5, with 5 bases in between. The germline V gene has CDR1 SGHRS and CDR2 YFSETQ. CDR3 coding DNA: TGCGCCAGCAGCTTGGAGATGTATGGCTACACCTTC. Amino acids: CASSLEMYGYTF.

The chain links TRBV4-3 to TRBJ2-1; 8 positions agree with TRBD1. Per germline, CDR1 LGHNA and CDR2 YSLEER. The CDR3 has 14 amino acids. V gave up 8 bases and J gave up 5 bases; unmatched junction bases: 8. The CDR3 nucleotides read TGCGCCAGCCAGGGGGCTATGGCCGACAATGAGCAGTTCTTC. This codes for CASQGAMADNEQFF.

The gene calls are TRBV12-3 or TRBV12-4 and TRBJ1-2; D is unclear. Trimming took off 6 bases at V and 4 bases at J, with 15 bases between the two ends. The CDR3 has 14 amino acids. The CDR3 protein is CASSPPVYPYGYTF. The CDR3 DNA reads TGTGCCAGCAGCCCCCCGGTATATCCCTATGGCTACACCTTC.

The rearrangement links TRBV30 to TRBJ2-5; 8 bases are a match to TRBD2. Judging by the DNA end, TRBJ2-7 fits better; the J call may be wrong. This CDR3 comprises 13 residues. The V gene's germline CDR1 is GTSNPN and CDR2 SVGIG (reference sequence). The CDR3 coding sequence is TGTGCCTGGAGTTTTCTGGCGGGGGGCGAGCAGTACTTC. Translated: CAWSFLAGGEQYF.

This chain connects TRBV19 to TRBJ1-5, with D possibly TRBD1 on 5 matching bases. Trimming removed 4 bases at V and 4 bases at J, with 17 bases between. The CDR3 contains 16 residues. Germline CDR1 and CDR2: LNHDA and SQIVND (reference sequence). Here the CDR3 DNA reads TGTGCCAGTAGTACTGCAGAAGGGGTCTGGAATCAGCCCCAGCATTTT. It is translated as CASSTAEGVWNQPQHF.

This clonotype was detected ten times or more. The rearrangement links TRBV7-6 to TRBJ1-2; 8 nucleotides align to TRBD1. CDR1 and CDR2 from the germline V gene are SGHVS and FNYEAQ. The CDR3 is 13 residues long. Trimming at V came to 5 bases and at J to 7 bases, leaving 6 bases not matched to a gene. CDR3 bases: TGTGCCAGCAGCACCCTGACAGGGGCTGGCTACACCTTC. Encoded protein: CASSTLTGAGYTF.

This chain connects TRBV15 to TRBJ1-5; D is uncertain. The CDR3 covers 13 residues. CDR1 and CDR2 from the germline V gene are LNHNV and YYDKDF (reference sequence). Trimming stripped 8 bases from V and 3 bases from J, with 11 bases between. The CDR3: CATGSDPNQPQHF. The DNA for the CDR3 is TGTGCCACCGGATCCGATCCCAATCAGCCCCAGCATTTT. Drawing the rest from reference TRBV15 and TRBJ1-5, the complete variable domain is DAMVIQNPRYQVTQFGKPVTLSCSQTLNHNVMYWYQQKSSQAPKLLFHYYDKDFNNEADTPDNFQSRRPNTSFCFLDIRSPGLGDTAMYLCATGSDPNQPQHFGDGTRLSIL.

This clonotype showed up just a few times. V gene TRBV6-2 or TRBV6-3 combines with J gene TRBJ2-7, with TRBD1 matching 9 bases. The V and J ends lost 4 bases and 7 bases, in that order; junction bases with no gene match: 5. The CDR3 sequence is 13 residues long. Germline V lookup: CDR1 MNHEY, CDR2 SVGEGT. Here the CDR3 reads CASSSQDRGEQYF. The CDR3 nucleotides read TGTGCCAGCAGTTCCCAGGACAGGGGTGAGCAGTACTTC.

This sequence joins TRBV29-1 and TRBJ2-1; TRBD2 aligns across 11 bases. The CDR3 runs to 14 residues. Germline CDR1 and CDR2: SQVTM and ANQGSEA. Trimming took 8 bases from V and 7 from J; bases not matched to a gene: 10. CDR3 bases: TGCAGCCATTTAGCGGGGGGGCCTTTGAATGAGCAGTTCTTC. Translating it yields CSHLAGGPLNEQFF.

In its sample, this clonotype was seen a few times. The gene calls are TRBV18 and TRBJ2-6; TRBD1 matches at 9 bases. CDR1 and CDR2 (germline): KGHSH, LQKENI. The CDR3 runs 19 residues. The V and J ends lost 2 bases and 2 bases, in that order; junction bases with no gene match: 10. CDR3 amino acids: CASSPSSDRGSPGANVLTF. DNA of the CDR3: TGTGCCAGCTCACCATCCTCTGACAGGGGGAGTCCTGGGGCCAACGTCCTGACTTTC.

The chain has TRBV6-1 and TRBJ1-6; weak D call: TRBD1 (5 bases). Germline values: CDR1 MNHNS, CDR2 SASEGT. The V gene lost 5 bases and the J gene lost 0 bases, with 17 bases spanning the gap. The CDR3 sequence is 18 residues long. The CDR3, as DNA: TGTGCCAGCAGTCTCCACGGGACTCAAAGCTCCTATAATTCACCCCTCCACTTT. Translated, it gives CASSLHGTQSSYNSPLHF.

The chain recombines TRBV9 with TRBJ1-2; D unclear. There are 14 residues in the CDR3. The germline CDR1 and CDR2 sequences are SGDLS and YYNGEE. V lost 4 bases and J 4 bases, leaving 14 bases between the germline ends. CDR3 in amino acids: CASSSSGGGYGYTF. CDR3 bases: TGTGCCAGCAGCTCGAGTGGAGGAGGCTATGGCTACACCTTC.

This clonotype came up a few times. The V gene is TRBV6-5, the J gene TRBJ2-7, with no clear D. Deletions cut 10 bases from V and 3 bases from J, with 13 bases between. Germline-derived CDR1 and CDR2 are MNHEY and SVGAGI. This CDR3 is 12 amino acids long. The CDR3 protein is CATLGAYYEQYF. CDR3 DNA sequence: TGTGCCACGTTAGGAGCCTACTACGAGCAGTACTTC.

The chain combines TRBV7-2 with TRBJ2-5; tentative D call: TRBD1 (6 bases). CDR1 and CDR2 from the germline V gene are SGHTA and FQGNSA. V lost 3 bases, J lost 2 bases, and 16 bases lay in between. The CDR3 extends over 16 amino acids. The CDR3 protein is CASSFAGTTNQETQYF. CDR3 DNA sequence: TGTGCCAGCAGCTTTGCCGGGACAACTAATCAAGAGACCCAGTACTTC.

CDR3 sequence (DNA): TGTGCCAGCAGCAATGTTATTTCTAGCACAGATACGCAGTATTTT. The encoded protein is CASSNVISSTDTQYF. The chain employs TRBV2 and TRBJ2-3; D is ambiguous. The CDR3 has 15 residues. Germline V lookup: CDR1 SNHLY, CDR2 FYNNEI. Trimming shortened V by 6 bases and J by 0 bases, and 13 bases separated the two germline ends.

The V and J genes are TRBV7-2 and TRBJ1-2, with 9 bases fitting TRBD1. V was clipped by 5 bases and J by 6 bases; unmatched bases: 7. Germline V gene sequence: CDR1 SGHTA, CDR2 FQGNSA. The CDR3 spans 14 residues. DNA for the CDR3: TGTGCCAGCAGCCCCGGGGGACAGGGCCATGGCTACACCTTC. It codes for CASSPGGQGHGYTF.

V usage is TRBV20-1 and J usage is TRBJ2-4; the D gene is possibly TRBD2 (6 bases). Germline CDR1 reads DFQATT; CDR2 reads SNEGSKA (reference sequence). Between the trimmed V and J ends, which lost 2 bases and 13 bases, there was a span of 27 bases. The length of the CDR3 is 16 residues. The CDR3 reads CSARPDPLKMDYGQYF. The CDR3 region has the DNA TGCAGTGCTAGACCCGATCCCCTAAAGATGGACTACGGGCAGTACTTC.

The V and J genes are TRBV20-1 and TRBJ1-1; D is unclear. This CDR3 is built from 12 residues. Germline loops: CDR1 DFQATT, CDR2 SNEGSKA (reference sequence). V was cut by 3 bases and J by 8 bases, with 13 bases left in between. For the CDR3, the DNA is TGCAGTGCTAGTGGGAGGAGAACCGAAGCTTTCTTT. This gives the protein CSASGRRTEAFF.

This clonotype was counted a few times. The J gene is TRBJ2-3, the V gene TRBV24-1; 7 bases align to TRBD2. This CDR3 contains 17 residues. Germline loops: CDR1 KGHDR, CDR2 SFDVKD. Losses at the gene ends were 4 bases for V and 1 base for J; bases not matched to a gene: 10. DNA for the CDR3: TGTGCCACCAGTGAGCGACTTAGGGACTACCGCACAGATACGCAGTATTTT. Protein: CATSERLRDYRTDTQYF.

This clonotype appeared a few times. The rearrangement links TRBV18 to TRBJ1-1; D is possibly TRBD1 (5 bases). Germline CDR1 is KGHSH and CDR2 is LQKENI. Trimming removed 4 bases at V and 1 base at J, with 19 bases between. CDR3 size: 17 residues. DNA of the CDR3: TGTGCCAGCTCACAAAGACGCCAAGGGGTAACGAACACTGAAGCTTTCTTT. It specifies CASSQRRQGVTNTEAFF.

The chain has TRBV12-3 or TRBV12-4 and TRBJ1-2, with D tentatively TRBD1 (6 bases). The CDR3 is made up of 13 amino acids. V lost 3 bases to trimming and J lost 8 bases, with 13 bases between them. Here the CDR3 reads CASSFQGRGGYTF. Written as DNA, the CDR3 is TGTGCCAGCAGTTTTCAGGGGCGAGGGGGCTACACCTTC.

The sample holds a few counts of this clonotype. The chain couples TRBV4-3 to TRBJ2-1, with TRBD2 matching over 7 bases. The CDR3 runs 21 residues. After removal of 2 bases from V and 0 bases from J, the junction contained 19 bases not matched to a gene. The germline gives CDR1 LGHNA, CDR2 YSLEER. The CDR3 nucleotides are TGCGCCAGCAGCCAAAGCGGTCTGAGCGGGGTAATCCTGAGCTCCTACAATGAGCAGTTCTTC. Residues: CASSQSGLSGVILSSYNEQFF.